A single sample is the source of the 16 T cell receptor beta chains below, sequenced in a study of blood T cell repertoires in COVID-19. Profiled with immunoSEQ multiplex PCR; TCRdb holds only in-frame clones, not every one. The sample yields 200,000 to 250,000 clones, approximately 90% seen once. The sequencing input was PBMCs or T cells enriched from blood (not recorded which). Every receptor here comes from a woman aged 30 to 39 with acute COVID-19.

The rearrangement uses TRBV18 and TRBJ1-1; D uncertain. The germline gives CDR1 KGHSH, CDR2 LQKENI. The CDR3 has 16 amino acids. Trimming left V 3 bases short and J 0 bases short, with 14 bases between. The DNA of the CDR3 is TGTGCCAGCTCACCCGGGGTGCAGTCTATGAACACTGAAGCTTTCTTT. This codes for CASSPGVQSMNTEAFF.

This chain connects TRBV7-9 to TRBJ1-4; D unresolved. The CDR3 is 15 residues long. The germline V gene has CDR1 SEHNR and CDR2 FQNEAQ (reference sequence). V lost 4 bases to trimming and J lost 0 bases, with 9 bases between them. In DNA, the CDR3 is TGTGCCAGCAGCTACTCTTGGTCAACTAATGAAAAACTGTTTTTT. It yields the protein CASSYSWSTNEKLFF.

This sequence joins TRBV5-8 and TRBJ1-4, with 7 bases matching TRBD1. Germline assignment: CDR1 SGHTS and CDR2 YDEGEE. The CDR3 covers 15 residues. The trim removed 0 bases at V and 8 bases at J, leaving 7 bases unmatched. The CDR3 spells CASSLGHRGPEKLFF. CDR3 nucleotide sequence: TGTGCCAGCAGCTTGGGACACAGGGGTCCCGAAAAACTGTTTTTT.

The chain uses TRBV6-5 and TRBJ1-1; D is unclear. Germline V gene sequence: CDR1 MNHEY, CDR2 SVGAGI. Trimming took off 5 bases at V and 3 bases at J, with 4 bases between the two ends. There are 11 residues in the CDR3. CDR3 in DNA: TGTGCCAGCAGTCGGGACACTGAAGCTTTCTTT. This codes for CASSRDTEAFF.

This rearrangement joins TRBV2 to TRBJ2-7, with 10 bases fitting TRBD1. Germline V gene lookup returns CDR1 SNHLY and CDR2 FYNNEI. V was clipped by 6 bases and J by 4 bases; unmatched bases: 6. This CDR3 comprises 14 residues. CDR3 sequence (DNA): TGTGCCAGCAGAGGGGGGACAGGGGAATACGAGCAGTACTTC. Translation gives CASRGGTGEYEQYF.

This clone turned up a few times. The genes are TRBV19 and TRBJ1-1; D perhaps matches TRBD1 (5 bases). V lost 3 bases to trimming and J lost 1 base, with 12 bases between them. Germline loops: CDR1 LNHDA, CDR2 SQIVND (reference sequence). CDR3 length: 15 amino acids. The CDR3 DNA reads TGTGCCAGTAGTATTCAAGACAGCCCGAACACTGAAGCTTTCTTT. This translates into CASSIQDSPNTEAFF.

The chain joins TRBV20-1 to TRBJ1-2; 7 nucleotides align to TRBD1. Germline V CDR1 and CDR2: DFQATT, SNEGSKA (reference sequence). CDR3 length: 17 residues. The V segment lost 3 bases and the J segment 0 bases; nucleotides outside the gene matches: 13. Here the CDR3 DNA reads TGCAGTGCTAGTACAAGAAGACAGGGAAGAGCTAACTATGGCTACACCTTC. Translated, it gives CSASTRRQGRANYGYTF.

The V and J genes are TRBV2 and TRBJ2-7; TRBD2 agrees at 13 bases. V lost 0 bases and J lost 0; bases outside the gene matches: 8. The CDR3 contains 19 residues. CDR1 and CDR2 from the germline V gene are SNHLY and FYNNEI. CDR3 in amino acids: CASSEAGLAGNPSSYEQYF. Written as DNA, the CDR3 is TGTGCCAGCAGTGAAGCGGGACTAGCGGGGAACCCCTCCTCCTACGAGCAGTACTTC.

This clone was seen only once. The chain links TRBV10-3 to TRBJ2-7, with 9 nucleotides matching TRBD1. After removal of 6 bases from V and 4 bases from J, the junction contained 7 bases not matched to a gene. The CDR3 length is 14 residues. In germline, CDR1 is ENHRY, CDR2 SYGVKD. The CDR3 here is CAISQPGQGYEQYF. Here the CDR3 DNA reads TGTGCCATCAGCCAACCGGGACAGGGTTACGAGCAGTACTTC.

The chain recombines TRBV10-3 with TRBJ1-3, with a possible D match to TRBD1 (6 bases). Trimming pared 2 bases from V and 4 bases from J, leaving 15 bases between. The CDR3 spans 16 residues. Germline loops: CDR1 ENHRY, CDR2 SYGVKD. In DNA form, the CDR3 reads TGTGCCATCAGTGAGGGGGCAGGGGAGTACGGAAACACCATATATTTT. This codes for CAISEGAGEYGNTIYF.

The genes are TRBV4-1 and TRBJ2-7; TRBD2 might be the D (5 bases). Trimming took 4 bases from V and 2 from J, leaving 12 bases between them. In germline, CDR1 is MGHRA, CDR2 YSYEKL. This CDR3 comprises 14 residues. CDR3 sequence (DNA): TGCGCCAGCAGCCGAGGGATTGGAGCCTACGAGCAGTACTTC. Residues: CASSRGIGAYEQYF.

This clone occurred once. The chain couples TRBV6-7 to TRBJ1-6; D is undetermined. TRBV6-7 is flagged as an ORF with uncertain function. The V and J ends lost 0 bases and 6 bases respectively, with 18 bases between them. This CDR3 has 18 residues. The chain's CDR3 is CASSYSRSSGRPNSPLHF. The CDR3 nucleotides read TGTGCCAGCAGTTACTCGAGGAGTTCCGGGAGGCCTAATTCACCCCTCCACTTT.

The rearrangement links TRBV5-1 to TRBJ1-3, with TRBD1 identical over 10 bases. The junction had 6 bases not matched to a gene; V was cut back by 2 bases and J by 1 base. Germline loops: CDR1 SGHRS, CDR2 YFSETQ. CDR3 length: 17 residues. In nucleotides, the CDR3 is TGCGCCAGCAGCTTACGAATGGGACAGGGGTCTGGAAACACCATATATTTT. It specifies CASSLRMGQGSGNTIYF.

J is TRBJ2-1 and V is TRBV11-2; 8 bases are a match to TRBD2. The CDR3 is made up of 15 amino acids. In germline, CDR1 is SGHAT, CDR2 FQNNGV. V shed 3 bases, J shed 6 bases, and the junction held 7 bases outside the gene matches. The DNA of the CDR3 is TGTGCCAGCAGCTTTGGGCTAGCGGGTCTCAATGAGCAGTTCTTC. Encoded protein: CASSFGLAGLNEQFF. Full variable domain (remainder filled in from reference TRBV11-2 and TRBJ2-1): EAGVAQSPRYKIIEKRQSVAFWCNPISGHATLYWYQQILGQGPKLLIQFQNNGVVDDSQLPKDRFSAERLKGVDSTLKIQPAKLEDSAVYLCASSFGLAGLNEQFFGPGTRLTVL.

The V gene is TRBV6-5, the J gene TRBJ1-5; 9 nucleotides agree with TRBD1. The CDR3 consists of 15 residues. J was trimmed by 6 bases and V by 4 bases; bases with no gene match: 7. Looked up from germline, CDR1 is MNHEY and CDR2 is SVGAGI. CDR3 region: CASSSDRGQSQPQHF. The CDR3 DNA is TGTGCCAGCAGTTCGGACAGGGGCCAGAGTCAGCCCCAGCATTTT.

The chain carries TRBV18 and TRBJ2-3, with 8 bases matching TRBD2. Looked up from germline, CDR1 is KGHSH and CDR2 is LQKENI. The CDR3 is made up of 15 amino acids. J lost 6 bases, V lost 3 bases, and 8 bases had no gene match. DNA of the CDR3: TGTGCCAGCTCACCTAACCCAGCGGGAGTTGATACGCAGTATTTT. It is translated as CASSPNPAGVDTQYF.